The clone carrying this TCR beta chain was seen ten or more times. What it binds is not known. One entry per CDR3 protein, called by TCRdb with MiXCR from the reads. Of some 600,000 distinct CDR3 sequences listed, 20% to 25% are singletons. These data come from a study of T cell repertoires in cytomegalovirus infection. Looking at the study overall: An indication of both CMV infection and matching HLA type came from public TCR beta signatures.

Per germline, CDR1 SGHVS and CDR2 FNYEAQ. Losses at the gene ends were 2 bases for V and 6 bases for J; bases not matched to a gene: 4. The CDR3 sequence is 15 residues long. Whole-study findings and limits: Totalled public TCR beta family frequency picked out people who carried CMV plus the relevant HLA. CMV-specific TCR beta clonotypes restricted by HLA-C dominated the ex vivo response.

The chain couples TRBV7-6 to TRBJ2-1; 10 bases line up with TRBD2. The source of this sequence is a human donor in good health (CMV status not recorded). Some clones in this sample may be carry-over from other donors' samples. The sequencing sample was made of CD8+ T cells from PBMCs. CDR3 nucleotides: TGTGCCAGCAGCTTATTTAAGCGGGGGGGCAATGAGCAGTTCTTC. This gives the protein CASSLFKRGGNEQFF.